Sequencing of this T cell receptor beta chain was carried out in a study of blood T cell repertoires in COVID-19. Study at large: Sample material is recorded as cDNA or gDNA derived from T cells, B-cell-depleted T cells, or PBMCs.

The CDR3 is made up of 15 amino acids. Germline CDR1 reads DFQATT; CDR2 reads SNEGSKA (reference sequence). V was pared by 3 bases and J by 7 bases, with 8 bases of the junction left unmatched. Authors' analysis steps: From reference gene primer amplification, estimates of nucleated cell counts were derived. Profiled with immunoSEQ multiplex PCR; TCRdb holds only in-frame clones, not every one. V and J calls and clone size are those listed in that table; D and trimming were worked out from the DNA. The sample carries 300,000 to 350,000 clones, about 90% recorded once. Seattle researchers signed up patients amid active infection and tracked them longitudinally.

The J gene is TRBJ2-1, the V gene TRBV20-1; 11 nucleotides match TRBD2. Sequenced: peripheral blood. The clonotype originates from a woman under 40 with COVID-19, enrolled during active disease. The chain's CDR3 is CSASYALAGVNEQFF. As DNA, the CDR3 is TGCAGTGCTAGTTACGCACTAGCGGGAGTAAATGAGCAGTTCTTC.